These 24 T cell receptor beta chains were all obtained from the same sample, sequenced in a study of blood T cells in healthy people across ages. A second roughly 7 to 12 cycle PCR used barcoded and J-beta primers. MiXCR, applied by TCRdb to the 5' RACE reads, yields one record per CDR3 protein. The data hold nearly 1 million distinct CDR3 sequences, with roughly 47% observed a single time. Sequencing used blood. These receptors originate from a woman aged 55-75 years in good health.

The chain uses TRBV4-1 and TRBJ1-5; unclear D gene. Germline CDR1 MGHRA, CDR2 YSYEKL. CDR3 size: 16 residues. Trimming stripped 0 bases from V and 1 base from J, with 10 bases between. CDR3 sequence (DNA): TGCGCCAGCAGCCAAGATCACTATGGAAGCAATCAGCCCCAGCATTTT. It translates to CASSQDHYGSNQPQHF.

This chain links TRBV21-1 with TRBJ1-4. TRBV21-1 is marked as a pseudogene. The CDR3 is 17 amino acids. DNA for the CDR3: TGTGCCAGCAGCAAAGAGCGTGAGAGGGCGTCTAATGAAAAACTGTTTTTT. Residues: CASSKERERASNEKLFF.

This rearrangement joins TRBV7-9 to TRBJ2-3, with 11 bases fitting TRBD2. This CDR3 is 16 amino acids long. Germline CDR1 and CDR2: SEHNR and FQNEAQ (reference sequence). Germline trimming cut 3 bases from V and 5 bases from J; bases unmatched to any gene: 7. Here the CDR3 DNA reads TGTGCCAGCAGCTTTATAGTGACTAGCGGGGTAGATACGCAGTATTTT. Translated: CASSFIVTSGVDTQYF.

The CDR3 loop reads CSVGRNYGYTF. The CDR3 bases are TGCAGTGTAGGGCGGAACTATGGCTACACCTTC. V gene TRBV20-1 combines with J gene TRBJ1-2; no clear D gene. With 7 bases removed from V and 2 bases from J, the gap between germline ends came to 8 bases. The CDR3 spans 11 residues. Germline V gives CDR1 DFQATT, CDR2 SNEGSKA (reference sequence).

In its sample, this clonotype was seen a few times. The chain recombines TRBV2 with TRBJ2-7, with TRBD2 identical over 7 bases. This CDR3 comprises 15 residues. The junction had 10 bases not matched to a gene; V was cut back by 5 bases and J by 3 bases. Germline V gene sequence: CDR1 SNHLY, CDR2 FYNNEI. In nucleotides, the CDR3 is TGTGCCAGCAGTCCCGGGGAGGGTTACGTCTACGAGCAGTACTTC. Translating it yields CASSPGEGYVYEQYF.

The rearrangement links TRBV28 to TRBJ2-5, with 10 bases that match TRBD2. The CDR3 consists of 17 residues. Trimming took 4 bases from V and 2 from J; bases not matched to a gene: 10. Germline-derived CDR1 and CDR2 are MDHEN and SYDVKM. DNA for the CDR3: TGTGCCAGCAGTTCGCCGTGGACTAGCGGAGATCAAGAGACCCAGTACTTC. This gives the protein CASSSPWTSGDQETQYF.

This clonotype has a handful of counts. CDR3 residues: CASSQGAGLVSYEQYF. In DNA, the CDR3 is TGCGCCAGCAGCCAAGGGGCTGGTCTAGTCTCCTACGAGCAGTACTTC. The chain couples TRBV4-3 to TRBJ2-7, with no clear D. This CDR3 has 16 residues. Deletions cut 1 base from V and 0 bases from J, with 13 bases between. Germline loops: CDR1 LGHNA, CDR2 YSLEER.

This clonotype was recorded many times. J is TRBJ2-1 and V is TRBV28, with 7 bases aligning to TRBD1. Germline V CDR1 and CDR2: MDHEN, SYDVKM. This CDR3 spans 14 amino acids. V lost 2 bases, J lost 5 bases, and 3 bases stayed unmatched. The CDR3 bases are TGTGCCAGCAGTTTACGGACAGGAAACAATGAGCAGTTCTTC. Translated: CASSLRTGNNEQFF.

CDR3 in amino acids: CASSSVTNYGYTF. The CDR3 DNA is TGTGCCAGCAGTTCAGTAACGAACTATGGCTACACCTTC. The chain couples TRBV12-3 or TRBV12-4 to TRBJ1-2; D is uncertain. The CDR3 contains 13 residues. Trimming stripped 4 bases from V and 2 bases from J, with 8 bases between.

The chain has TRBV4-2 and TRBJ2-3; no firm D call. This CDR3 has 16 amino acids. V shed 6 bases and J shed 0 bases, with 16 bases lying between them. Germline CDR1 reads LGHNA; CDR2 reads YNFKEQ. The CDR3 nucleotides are TGTGCCAGCAGTATTAGTCGAGGCCGTAGCACAGATACGCAGTATTTT. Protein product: CASSISRGRSTDTQYF.

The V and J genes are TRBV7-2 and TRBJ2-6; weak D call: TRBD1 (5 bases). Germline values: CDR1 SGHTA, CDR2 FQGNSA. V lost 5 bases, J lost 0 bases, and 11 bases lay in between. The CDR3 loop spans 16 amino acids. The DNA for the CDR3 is TGTGCCAGCAGCACAGGACAAATCTCTGGGGCCAACGTCCTGACTTTC. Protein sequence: CASSTGQISGANVLTF.

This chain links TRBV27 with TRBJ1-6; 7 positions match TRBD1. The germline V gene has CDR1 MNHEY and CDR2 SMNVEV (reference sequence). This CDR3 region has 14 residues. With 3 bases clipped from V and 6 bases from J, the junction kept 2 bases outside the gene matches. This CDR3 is CASSFDRANSPLHF. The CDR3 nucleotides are TGTGCCAGCAGTTTTGACAGGGCTAATTCACCCCTCCACTTT.

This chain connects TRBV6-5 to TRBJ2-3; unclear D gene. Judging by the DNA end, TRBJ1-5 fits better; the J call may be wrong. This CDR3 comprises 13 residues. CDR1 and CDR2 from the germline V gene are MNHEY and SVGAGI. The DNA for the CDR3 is TGTGCCAGCAGTTACGGGGTTACAGATACGCAGCATTTT. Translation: CASSYGVTDTQHF.

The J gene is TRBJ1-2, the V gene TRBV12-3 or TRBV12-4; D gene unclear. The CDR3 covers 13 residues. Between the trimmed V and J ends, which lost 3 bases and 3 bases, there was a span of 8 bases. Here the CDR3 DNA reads TGTGCCAGCAGTTTTGGCTACTACTATGGCTACACCTTC. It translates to CASSFGYYYGYTF.

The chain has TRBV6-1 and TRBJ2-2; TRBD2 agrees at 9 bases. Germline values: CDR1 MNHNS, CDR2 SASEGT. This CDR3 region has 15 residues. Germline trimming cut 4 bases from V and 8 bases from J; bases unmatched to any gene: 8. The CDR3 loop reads CASSGVAGASGELFF. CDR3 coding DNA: TGTGCCAGCAGTGGGGTAGCGGGAGCATCGGGGGAGCTGTTTTTT.

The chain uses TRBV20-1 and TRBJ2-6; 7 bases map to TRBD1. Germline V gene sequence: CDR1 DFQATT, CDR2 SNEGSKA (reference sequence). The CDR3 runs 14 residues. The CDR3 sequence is CSATGKEGANVLTF. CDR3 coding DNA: TGCAGCGCGACAGGGAAGGAAGGGGCCAACGTCCTGACTTTC.

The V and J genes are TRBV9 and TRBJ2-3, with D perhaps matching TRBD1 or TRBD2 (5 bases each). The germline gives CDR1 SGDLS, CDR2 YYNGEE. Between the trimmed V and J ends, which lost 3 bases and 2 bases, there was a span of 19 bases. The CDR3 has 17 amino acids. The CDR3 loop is CASSGGRSGRLTDTQYF. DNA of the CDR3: TGTGCCAGCAGCGGCGGGCGATCGGGGCGACTCACAGATACGCAGTATTTT.

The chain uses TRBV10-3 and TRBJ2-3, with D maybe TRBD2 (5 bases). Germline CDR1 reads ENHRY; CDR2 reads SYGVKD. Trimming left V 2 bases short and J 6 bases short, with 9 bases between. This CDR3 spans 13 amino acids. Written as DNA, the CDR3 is TGTGCCATCAGTGAGGTCCCGGGGGATACGCAGTATTTT. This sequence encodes CAISEVPGDTQYF.

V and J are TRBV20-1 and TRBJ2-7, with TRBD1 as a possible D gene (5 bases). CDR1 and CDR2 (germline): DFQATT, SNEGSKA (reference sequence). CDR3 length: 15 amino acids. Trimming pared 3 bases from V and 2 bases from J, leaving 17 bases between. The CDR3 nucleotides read TGCAGTGCTAGCCTTCCTCGGCAGGGTGCCTACGAGCAGTACTTC. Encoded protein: CSASLPRQGAYEQYF.

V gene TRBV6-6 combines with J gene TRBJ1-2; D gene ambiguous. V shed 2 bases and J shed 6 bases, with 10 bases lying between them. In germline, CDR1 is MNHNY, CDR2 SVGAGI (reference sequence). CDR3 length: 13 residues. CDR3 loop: CASSYKGSHGYTF. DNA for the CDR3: TGTGCCAGCAGTTACAAGGGATCCCATGGCTACACCTTC.

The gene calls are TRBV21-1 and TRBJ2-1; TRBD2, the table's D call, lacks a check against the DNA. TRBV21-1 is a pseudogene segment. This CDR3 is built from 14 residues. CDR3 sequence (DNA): TGTGCCAGCAGCCCCCCGGGACCCGCGGATGAGCAGTTCTTC. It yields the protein CASSPPGPADEQFF.

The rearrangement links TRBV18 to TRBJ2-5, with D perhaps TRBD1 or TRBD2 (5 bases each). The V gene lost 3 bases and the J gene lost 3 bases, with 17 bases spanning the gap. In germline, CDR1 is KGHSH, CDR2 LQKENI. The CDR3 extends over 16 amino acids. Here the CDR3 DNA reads TGTGCCAGCTCACCCACCATGCACGGGGCCGAAGAGACCCAGTACTTC. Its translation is CASSPTMHGAEETQYF. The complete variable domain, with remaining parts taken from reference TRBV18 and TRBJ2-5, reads NAGVMQNPRHLVRRRGQEARLRCSPMKGHSHVYWYRQLPEEGLKFMVYLQKENIIDESGMPKERFSAEFPKEGPSILRIQQVVRGDSAAYFCASSPTMHGAEETQYFGPGTRLLVL.

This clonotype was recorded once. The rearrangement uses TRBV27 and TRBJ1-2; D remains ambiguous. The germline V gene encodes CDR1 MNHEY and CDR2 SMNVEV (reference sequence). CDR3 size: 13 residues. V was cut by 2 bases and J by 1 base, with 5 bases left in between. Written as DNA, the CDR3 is TGTGCCAGCAGTTTAATGTATAACTATGGCTACACCTTC. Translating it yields CASSLMYNYGYTF.

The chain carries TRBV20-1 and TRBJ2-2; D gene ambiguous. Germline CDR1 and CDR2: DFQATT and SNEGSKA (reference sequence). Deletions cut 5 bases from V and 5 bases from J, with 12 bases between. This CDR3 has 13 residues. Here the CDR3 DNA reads TGCAGTGCTCGCAAGGGCATTACCGGGGAGCTGTTTTTT. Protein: CSARKGITGELFF.